This T cell receptor beta chain was recovered during a study of PD-1 blockade in mismatch repair-deficient tumors. The study's findings and limits: After pembrolizumab, tumor-resident clones rose rapidly, then generally contracted before radiologic responses.

The table came from immunoSEQ multiplex PCR; TCRdb's copy has only in-frame clones and leaves some out. The table includes about 13,000 clones, less than 90% detected once. The V gene lost 9 bases and the J gene lost 3 bases, with 11 bases spanning the gap. The CDR3 contains 12 residues. Germline V gives CDR1 MNHNY, CDR2 SVGAGI (reference sequence). This sample's time point: approximately nine-day in vitro stimulation with candidate neoantigen peptide 4. All patients were mismatch repair deficient, assessed by either PCR or immunohistochemistry. A roughly 11-day in vitro culture was run per each of fewer than ten reactive peptides. As to this clone: What it recognizes is unknown.

The rearrangement joins TRBV6-6 to TRBJ1-1; D might be TRBD1 (5 bases). Source: cells cultured in vitro, taken from a patient treated with pembrolizumab. This clonotype was sampled from an adult with mismatch repair-deficient cancer. CDR3 coding DNA: TGTGCCAGGCGACAGCCATACACTGAAGCTTTCTTT. Translation gives CARRQPYTEAFF.